This T cell receptor beta chain is drawn from a study of blood T cell repertoires in COVID-19. Study as a whole: The samples span acute and convalescent COVID-19 from the United States, Italy and Spain. T cells, B-cell-depleted T cells, or PBMCs provided the cDNA or gDNA that served as material.

Germline V gives CDR1 SGHNT, CDR2 YYREEE (reference sequence). CDR3 length: 15 amino acids. V lost 3 bases, J lost 8 bases, and 5 bases stayed unmatched. Original methodology: Estimated nucleated cell counts came from reference gene primer amplification. Profiling relied on immunoSEQ multiplex PCR, and the TCRdb table lists in-frame clones only, not all of them. The V and J calls and clone size come from that table; D and trimming were worked out from the DNA. Here the sample spans roughly 27,000 clones, around 89% being singletons. V usage is TRBV5-4 and J usage is TRBJ1-6, with TRBD1 matching 10 bases. This clonotype was obtained from a human donor in a cohort sampled during active COVID-19. Material: peripheral blood. The CDR3 coding sequence is TGTGCCAGCAGCTGGACAGGGGGGAGGGATTCACCCCTCCACTTT. Its translation: CASSWTGGRDSPLHF.